This T cell receptor (beta chain) was recovered during a study of blood T cell repertoires in COVID-19 (dated by TCRdb to the early 2020s). Background on the whole study: Samples covering the acute and convalescent phases of COVID-19 were provided by collaborators in the United States, Italy and Spain. The material from the prospective study consisted of cDNA or gDNA derived from T cells, B-cell-depleted T cells, or PBMCs. The dataset comprised deeply sampled blood TCRbeta repertoires from subjects exposed to, actively infected with, or recovered from COVID-19. A freely available public database, intended as a resource for researchers studying the immune response to SARS-CoV-2, is where the repertoires were released. The samples were drawn from two sources: the first 160 participants of the ongoing ImmuneRACE study, and 1,000 to 1,500 subjects contributed by 6 global collaborators. Sample metadata almost always included a de-identified subject ID, COVID-19 status, age in years and sex. HLA class I and class II types, where available, came from metadata supplied by the sample provider rather than from assay-based typing. Summary of the overall study and its limitations: How much clinical and demographic metadata was included differed by source and by participant, and the metadata was provided uncurated.

About this clone itself: Its antigen target is currently unknown. Base qualities are missing; no much larger clone stands one base away.

V lost 3 bases and J lost 5 bases; the stretch between them is 10 bases long. Counted from cysteine to phenylalanine, this CDR3 has 13 amino acids. CDR3 DNA only is kept here, 39 bases in frame from base 1. CDR1 and CDR2 are read off the germline V gene as SGHTA and FQGNSA. TCRbeta CDR3 regions were amplified from genomic DNA using the immunoSEQ Assay, a bias-controlled multiplex PCR. In the authors' own workflow: The number of nucleated cells in each sample was estimated by amplification of reference gene primers within the assay. To quantify the absolute abundance of each unique TCRbeta CDR3 rearrangement, sequence reads were collapsed and filtered. Productive Simpson clonality was computed per sample as the square root of Simpson's diversity index over productive rearrangements. TCRdb holds this immuneACCESS table with in-frame rearrangements only. Some clones are missing; in checked studies, unresolved V genes explain under half, and the rest has no known cause. Clonal size and the V and J genes are those of that table, whereas D and trimming came from the DNA. The sample table shows under 80,000 clones, and about 82% are seen once. The ten largest clones capture approximately 5% of the sample.

Each collaborating institution followed its own protocols to collect whole blood in K2EDTA tubes. For TCRbeta analysis, collaborators shipped samples in one of three forms: frozen whole blood, isolated PBMCs, or DNA extracted from either of those sample types. The chain employs TRBV7-2 and TRBJ2-5, with no confident D gene call. The source of this sequence is an older man with acute or convalescent COVID-19. The sequenced material came from peripheral blood. The sequenced DNA is TGTGCCAGCAGCTTCCACAGATCCGAGACCCAGTACTTC. Its translation reads: CASSFHRSETQYF.